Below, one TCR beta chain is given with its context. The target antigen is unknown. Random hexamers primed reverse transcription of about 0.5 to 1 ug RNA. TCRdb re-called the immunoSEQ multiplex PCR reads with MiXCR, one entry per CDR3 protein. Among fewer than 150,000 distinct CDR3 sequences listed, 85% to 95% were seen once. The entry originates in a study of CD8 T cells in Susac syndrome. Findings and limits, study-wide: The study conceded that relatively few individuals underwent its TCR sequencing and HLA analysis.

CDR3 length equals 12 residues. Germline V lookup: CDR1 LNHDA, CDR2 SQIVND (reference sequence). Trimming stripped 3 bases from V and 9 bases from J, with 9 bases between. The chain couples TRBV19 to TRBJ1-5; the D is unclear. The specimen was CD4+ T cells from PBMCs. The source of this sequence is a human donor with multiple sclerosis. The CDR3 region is CASSMGYGPQHF. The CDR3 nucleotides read TGTGCCAGTAGTATGGGGTATGGGCCCCAGCATTTT.